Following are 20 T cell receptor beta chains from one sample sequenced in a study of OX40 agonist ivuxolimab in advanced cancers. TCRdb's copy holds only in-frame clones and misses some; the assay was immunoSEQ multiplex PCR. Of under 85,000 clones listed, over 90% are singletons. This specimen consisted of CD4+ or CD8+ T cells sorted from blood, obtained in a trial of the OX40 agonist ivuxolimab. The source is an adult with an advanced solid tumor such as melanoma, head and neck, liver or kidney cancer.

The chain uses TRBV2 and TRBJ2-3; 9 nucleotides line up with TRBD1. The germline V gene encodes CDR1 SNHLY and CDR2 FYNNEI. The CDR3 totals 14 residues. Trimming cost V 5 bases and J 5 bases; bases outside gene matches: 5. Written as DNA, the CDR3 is TGTGCCAGCAGTCCACAGGGGGCAGGAGATACGCAGTATTTT. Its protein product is CASSPQGAGDTQYF.

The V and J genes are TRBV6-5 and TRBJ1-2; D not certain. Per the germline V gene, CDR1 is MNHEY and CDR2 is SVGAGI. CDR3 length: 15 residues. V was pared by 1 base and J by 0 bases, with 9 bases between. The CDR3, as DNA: TGTGCCAGCAGTTACTACGGCAGCACTAACTATGGCTACACCTTC. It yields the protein CASSYYGSTNYGYTF.

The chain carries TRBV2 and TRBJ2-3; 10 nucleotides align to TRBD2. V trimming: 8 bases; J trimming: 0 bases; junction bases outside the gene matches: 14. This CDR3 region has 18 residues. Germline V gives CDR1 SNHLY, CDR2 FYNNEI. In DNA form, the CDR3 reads TGTGCCAGCGACGGCGGGCTAGCGGGAGTACGGAGCACAGATACGCAGTATTTT. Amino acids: CASDGGLAGVRSTDTQYF.

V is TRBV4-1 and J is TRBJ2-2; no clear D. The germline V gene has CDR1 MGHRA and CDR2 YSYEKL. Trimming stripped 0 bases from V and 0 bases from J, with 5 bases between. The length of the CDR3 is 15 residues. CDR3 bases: TGCGCCAGCAGCCAAGAGGGCACGAACACCGGGGAGCTGTTTTTT. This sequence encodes CASSQEGTNTGELFF.

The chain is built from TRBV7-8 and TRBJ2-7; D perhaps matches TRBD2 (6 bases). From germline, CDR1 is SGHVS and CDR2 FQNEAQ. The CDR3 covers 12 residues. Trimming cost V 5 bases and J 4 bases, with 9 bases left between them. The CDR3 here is CASSLRGYEQYF. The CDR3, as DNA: TGTGCCAGCAGCCTCCGGGGGTACGAGCAGTACTTC.

The CDR3, as DNA: TGCAGCGTAAAGGGGGGAGAGGACTATGGCTACACCTTC. Its translation is CSVKGGEDYGYTF. The genes are TRBV29-1 and TRBJ1-2; D possibly corresponds to TRBD1 (6 bases). V lost 6 bases and J 3 bases, leaving 14 bases between the germline ends. The CDR3 contains 13 residues. CDR1 SQVTM and CDR2 ANQGSEA come from the germline V gene.

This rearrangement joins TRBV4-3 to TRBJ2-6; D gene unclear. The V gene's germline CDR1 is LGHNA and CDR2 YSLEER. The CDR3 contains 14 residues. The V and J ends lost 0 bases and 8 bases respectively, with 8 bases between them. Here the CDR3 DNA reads TGCGCCAGCAGCCAAGATTCACGACCCAACGTCCTGACTTTC. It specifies CASSQDSRPNVLTF.

The CDR3 DNA sequence: TGTGCCAGCAGTAAATATCTTACCTACGAGCAGTACTTC. It encodes CASSKYLTYEQYF. J is TRBJ2-7 and V is TRBV14; no firm D call. The CDR3 runs to 13 residues. Trimming cost V 6 bases and J 2 bases, with 11 bases left between them. In germline, CDR1 is SGHDN, CDR2 FVKESK.

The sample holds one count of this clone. For the CDR3, the DNA is TGTGCCAGCAGCTTAGGTCCCATCAATGAGCAGTTCTTC. Protein sequence: CASSLGPINEQFF. The V call is TRBV11-3, the J call TRBJ2-1; D unclear. Trimming shortened V by 1 base and J by 6 bases, and 7 bases separated the two germline ends. Germline values: CDR1 SGHNT, CDR2 YENEEA. CDR3 length: 13 amino acids.

The CDR3 nucleotides read TGTGCTAGTGGTTTGGTACGGGAGACCCAGTACTTC. Residues: CASGLVRETQYF. This chain links TRBV12-5 with TRBJ2-5; D not certain. The CDR3 contains 12 residues. Trimming took off 0 bases at V and 5 bases at J, with 4 bases between the two ends. CDR1 LGHNT and CDR2 FRNRAP come from the germline V gene.

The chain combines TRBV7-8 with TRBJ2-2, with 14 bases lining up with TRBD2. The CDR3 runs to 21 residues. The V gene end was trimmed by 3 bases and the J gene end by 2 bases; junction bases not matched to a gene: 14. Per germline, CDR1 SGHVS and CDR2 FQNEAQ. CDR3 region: CASSFDLPGLAGGLNTGELFF. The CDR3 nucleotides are TGTGCCAGCAGCTTCGACCTCCCCGGACTAGCGGGGGGACTAAACACCGGGGAGCTGTTTTTT.

This CDR3 is CAISPRFAYEQYF. CDR3 DNA: TGTGCCATCAGTCCACGGTTCGCCTACGAGCAGTACTTC. The V and J genes are TRBV10-3 and TRBJ2-7; D call uncertain. The length of the CDR3 is 13 residues. Germline V gene lookup returns CDR1 ENHRY and CDR2 SYGVKD. The V end lost 5 bases, the J end lost 2 bases, and 10 bases lay between the germline ends.

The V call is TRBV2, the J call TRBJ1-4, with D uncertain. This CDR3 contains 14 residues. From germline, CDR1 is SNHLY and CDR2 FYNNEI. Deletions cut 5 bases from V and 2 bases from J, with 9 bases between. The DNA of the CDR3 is TGTGCCAGCAGTCGCAGTAGCACTAATGAAAAACTGTTTTTT. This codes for CASSRSSTNEKLFF.

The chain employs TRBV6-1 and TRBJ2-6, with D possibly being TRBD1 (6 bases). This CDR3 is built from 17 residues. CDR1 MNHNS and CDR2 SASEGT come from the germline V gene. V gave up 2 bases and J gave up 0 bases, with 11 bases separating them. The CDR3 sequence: CASSERTALSGANVLTF. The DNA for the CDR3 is TGTGCCAGCAGTGAAAGGACAGCCCTCTCTGGGGCCAACGTCCTGACTTTC.

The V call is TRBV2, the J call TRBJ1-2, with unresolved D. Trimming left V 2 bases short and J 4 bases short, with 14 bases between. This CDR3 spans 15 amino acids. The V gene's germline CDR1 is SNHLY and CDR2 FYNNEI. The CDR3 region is CASSERREIIYGYTF. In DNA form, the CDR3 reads TGTGCCAGCAGTGAAAGGAGGGAAATTATCTATGGCTACACCTTC. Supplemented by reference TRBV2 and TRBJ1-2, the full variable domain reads EPEVTQTPSHQVTQMGQEVILRCVPISNHLYFYWYRQILGQKVEFLVSFYNNEISEKSEIFDDQFSVERPDGSNFTLKIRSTKLEDSAMYFCASSERREIIYGYTFGSGTRLTVV.

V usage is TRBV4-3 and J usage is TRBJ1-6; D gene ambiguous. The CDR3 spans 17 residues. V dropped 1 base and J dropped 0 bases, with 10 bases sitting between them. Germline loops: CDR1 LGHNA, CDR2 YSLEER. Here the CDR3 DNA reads TGCGCCAGCAGCCAAGTAAGCGCTAGCTCCTATAATTCACCCCTCCACTTT. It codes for CASSQVSASSYNSPLHF.

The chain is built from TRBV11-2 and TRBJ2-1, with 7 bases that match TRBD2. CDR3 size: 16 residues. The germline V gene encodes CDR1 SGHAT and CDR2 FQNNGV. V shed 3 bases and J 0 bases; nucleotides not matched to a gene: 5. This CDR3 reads CASSFLAGRSYNEQFF. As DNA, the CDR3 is TGTGCCAGCAGCTTCTTAGCGGGTCGCTCCTACAATGAGCAGTTCTTC.

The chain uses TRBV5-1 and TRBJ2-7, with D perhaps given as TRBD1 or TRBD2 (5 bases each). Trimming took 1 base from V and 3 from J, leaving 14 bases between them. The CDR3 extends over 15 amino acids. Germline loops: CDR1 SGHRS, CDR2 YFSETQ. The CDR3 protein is CASSLFGDPGYEQYF. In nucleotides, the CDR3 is TGCGCCAGCAGCTTGTTCGGGGACCCCGGCTACGAGCAGTACTTC.

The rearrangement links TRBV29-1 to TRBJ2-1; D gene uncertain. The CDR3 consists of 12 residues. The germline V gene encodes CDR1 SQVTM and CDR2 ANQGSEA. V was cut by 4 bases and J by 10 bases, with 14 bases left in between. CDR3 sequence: CSVGSAWQEQFF. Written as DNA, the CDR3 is TGCAGCGTTGGGTCGGCGTGGCAGGAGCAGTTCTTC.

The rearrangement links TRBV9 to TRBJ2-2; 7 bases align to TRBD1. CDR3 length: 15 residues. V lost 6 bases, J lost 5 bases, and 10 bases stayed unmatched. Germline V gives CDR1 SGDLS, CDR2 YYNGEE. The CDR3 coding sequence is TGTGCCAGCACCAGTCGACAGGGTCAGACCGGGGAGCTGTTTTTT. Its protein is CASTSRQGQTGELFF.